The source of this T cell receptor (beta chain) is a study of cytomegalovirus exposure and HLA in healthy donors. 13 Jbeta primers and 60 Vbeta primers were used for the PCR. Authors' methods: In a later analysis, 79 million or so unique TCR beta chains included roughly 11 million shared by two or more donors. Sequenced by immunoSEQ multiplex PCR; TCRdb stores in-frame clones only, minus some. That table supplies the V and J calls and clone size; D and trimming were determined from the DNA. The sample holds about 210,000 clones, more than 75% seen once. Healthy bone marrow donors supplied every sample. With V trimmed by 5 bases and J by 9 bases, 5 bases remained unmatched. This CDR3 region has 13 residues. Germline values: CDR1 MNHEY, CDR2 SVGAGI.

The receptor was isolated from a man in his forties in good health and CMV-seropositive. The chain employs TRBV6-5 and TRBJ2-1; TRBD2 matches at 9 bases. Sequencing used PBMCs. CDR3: CASSPGTSFEQFF. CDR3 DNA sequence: TGTGCCAGCAGTCCTGGGACTAGCTTTGAGCAGTTCTTC.